The 5 T cell receptor beta chains below come from one sample, sequenced in a study of blood T cell repertoires in COVID-19. Assay used: immunoSEQ multiplex PCR; TCRdb lists only in-frame clones, some missing. The sample yields 19,000 or so clones, about 80% seen once. Sequenced: peripheral blood. These receptors all stem from a human donor in a cohort sampled during active COVID-19.

V gene TRBV4-1 combines with J gene TRBJ2-1; possible D gene TRBD1, 6 bases. Germline V gene lookup returns CDR1 MGHRA and CDR2 YSYEKL. The CDR3 has 16 amino acids. V was trimmed by 4 bases and J by 8 bases, leaving 21 bases between them. The CDR3 DNA reads TGCGCCAGCAGCCCGGGGCCCTTACAGGGTCAAGATGAGCAGTTCTTC. The encoded protein is CASSPGPLQGQDEQFF.

The chain links TRBV5-1 to TRBJ2-1; possible D gene TRBD2, 5 bases. This CDR3 spans 14 amino acids. V gave up 7 bases and J gave up 4 bases, with 15 bases separating them. Germline CDR1 is SGHRS and CDR2 is YFSETQ. CDR3: CASSVGERYNEQFF. The CDR3, as DNA: TGCGCCAGCTCTGTCGGGGAGAGATACAATGAGCAGTTCTTC.

The chain is built from TRBV10-3 and TRBJ2-1, with D perhaps matching TRBD2 (6 bases). The V end lost 11 bases, the J end lost 10 bases, and 27 bases lay between the germline ends. The germline V gene has CDR1 ENHRY and CDR2 SYGVKD. The CDR3 runs to 15 residues. The CDR3 region is CASGGRQGPFGEQFF. CDR3 coding DNA: TGTGCCTCCGGAGGGAGGCAGGGTCCCTTTGGCGAGCAGTTCTTC.

The chain uses TRBV5-6 and TRBJ1-2; 7 bases align to TRBD1. The CDR3 runs 16 residues. The junction had 8 bases not matched to a gene; V was cut back by 2 bases and J by 1 base. Germline assignment: CDR1 SGHDT and CDR2 YYEEEE. Here the CDR3 DNA reads TGTGCCAGCAGCTTTGGGCTCCGGGACAGTAACTATGGCTACACCTTC. Translated, it gives CASSFGLRDSNYGYTF.

The chain couples TRBV7-9 to TRBJ2-5; 10 positions match TRBD2. The CDR3 totals 15 residues. After removal of 1 base from V and 7 bases from J, the junction contained 6 bases not matched to a gene. Germline V lookup: CDR1 SEHNR, CDR2 FQNEAQ (reference sequence). The CDR3 region has the DNA TGTGCCAGCAGCTTAGACCTAGCGGGGGACGCGACCCAGTACTTC. It codes for CASSLDLAGDATQYF.